This TCR beta chain was captured in a study of shared clonotypes between healthy human individuals. Generated by immunoSEQ multiplex PCR, the TCRdb table keeps only in-frame clones and is missing some. The data show 740,000 or so clones, with roughly 73% seen just once and around 1.8% held by the top ten. With 3 bases removed from V and 5 bases from J, the gap between germline ends came to 15 bases. This CDR3 comprises 14 residues. The germline V gene has CDR1 GTSNPN and CDR2 SVGIG (reference sequence). This clone has only a few counts. The chain joins TRBV30 to TRBJ2-3, with D unresolved. The sample consisted of memory CD4+ T cells sorted from blood. The subset: CD45RA-negative fraction. The sequence was collected from a woman in her thirties in good health. The CDR3 DNA follows: TGTGCCTGGAGGAATCTTGGACCCGAAGATACGCAGTATTTT. Its translation is CAWRNLGPEDTQYF.